Here is one T cell receptor beta chain with its context. This clonotype was seen more than once but under ten times. The antigen this receptor binds is unknown. Within one base of it there is no much larger clone, and no base qualities were kept. The sample's time point label, in plain terms: newly diagnosed GD, antithyroid drugs for less than 3 months. For both TCR sequencing and RNA sequencing, RNA was extracted from PBMCs in TRIzol. Graves' disease was diagnosed according to American Thyroid Association guidelines. Recruitment of patients was carried out at an endocrinology department in Xi'an, China. Each patient gave roughly 8.4 milliliters of peripheral blood, collected in an EDTA anticoagulant tube. Ficoll Paque Plus density gradient separation was used to isolate PBMCs, and no additional T cell sorting was done. An Agilent 2100 Bioanalyzer and agarose gel were used to check RNA quality, while a NanoDrop 2000 measured RNA concentration.

The library was obtained by multiplex PCR. TCRdb names Illumina HiSeq 4000 as the instrument used. iRepertoire HTBI primers and Arm-PCR amplification of CDR3 regions were used to construct TCR beta libraries. PCR products were gel purified before sequencing. The source study handled its data this way. Gene usage analysis of CDR3 amino acid clonotypes relied on the roughly 60 TRBV and 14 TRBJ segments identified across samples. COPE and FqMerger were used to merge the filtered high-quality paired reads into contigs. BLAST was used to align contigs to IMGT TRBV, TRBD and TRBJ reference genes, with CDR3 defined following IMGT. Any clonotype with a frequency above 0.1% was counted as a highly expanded clone. Shannon entropy was used to measure repertoire diversity, and the Gini coefficient was used to measure V-J evenness. Public clonotypes were defined as clonotypes shared by more than one individual. TCRdb itself trimmed the public reads at Q25 with fastp, ran MiXCR and retained productive beta chains. Entries that share a CDR3 protein sequence are merged under the most common genes and DNA. For this entry, the V and J calls and clone size follow TCRdb and not the study's own pipeline. For this sample the table gives hundreds of thousands of distinct CDR3 sequences, of which over 15% were detected only once. The ten biggest clones cover 30% of the sample.

These data originate in a study of regulatory T cells in long-lasting Graves disease (dated by TCRdb to about 2021). For the wider study: In the newly diagnosed Graves' disease group, patients had been taking antithyroid drugs for less than 3 months. TCR sequencing covered some 13 persistent and 20 newly diagnosed Graves' disease patients, some 33 samples in total. The study was registered as a clinical trial and conducted in China. This study used TCR sequencing and RNA sequencing of peripheral blood to compare persistent Graves' disease patients against newly diagnosed Graves' disease patients. What the work shows at the level of the full study, not this receptor alone: Persistent patients shared more public clonotypes among themselves (around 3,000) than newly diagnosed patients did (approximately 870). TRBV28, TRBJ1-2 and TRBJ2-5 were preferentially used in persistent disease, while TRBV20-1 and TRBJ2-1 were favored in newly diagnosed disease. The authors noted that the small sample size was a limitation that may lower accuracy. Because the primary lesion, thyroid tissue, could not be accessed, the study looked at peripheral blood alone. Persistent Graves' disease patients showed lower TCR Shannon entropy and fewer highly expanded clones than newly diagnosed patients, suggesting clonal expansion. Only the TCR beta chain was sequenced and analyzed.

The CDR3 goes from the cysteine to the phenylalanine over 15 residues. Of all the DNA, just the CDR3 is kept, 45 bases in frame from base 1. V gives up 1 base and J gives up 5 bases, and the segment between their germline ends measures 9 bases. CDR1 SGHAT and CDR2 FQNNGV are derived from the germline V gene. The same specimen was also included in a second study, on T cells in Graves' hyperthyroidism and ophthalmopathy. The second source states: Stable Graves' hyperthyroidism was defined as the absence of progression to ophthalmopathy over 18 months of follow-up. Hyperthyroidism patients were aged 18 to 65 years and newly diagnosed, with disease duration of less than 2 months. Any patient with an uncontrolled infection, another autoimmune disease, pregnancy or lactation was excluded. Diagnoses were established on the basis of clinical symptoms, serum thyroxine and TRAb, thyroid ultrasound, and orbital computed tomography. For the first round of RT-PCR on the TCR CDR3, the HTBI primer set was used together with the Qiagen OneStep RT-PCR kit. Most expanded thyroid clonotypes (frequency above 0.001) were also detected in blood, a finding suggesting that blood repertoires may reflect thyroid immune responses. A model built on a 13 V-J signature distinguished ophthalmopathy from stable hyperthyroidism, reaching approximately 89% sensitivity and around 81% specificity in cross-validation and 80%/75% in testing. In validation, progression to ophthalmopathy was predicted by the model with roughly 71% sensitivity and roughly 76% specificity, a median of approximately 6.5 months before onset. TCR V-J signatures able to tell the groups apart were searched for in a discovery cohort of 100 or so patients, of whom roughly 42 had Graves' ophthalmopathy and around 56 had stable Graves' hyperthyroidism. Prospective prediction of ophthalmopathy was tested in an independent validation cohort of fewer than 20 hyperthyroidism patients and 17 patients who later progressed to ophthalmopathy. The roughly 90 discovery patients were divided at random into training and test sets in a 7:3 ratio. The study also compared thyroid tissue and blood T-cell repertoires from several Graves' hyperthyroidism patients. After sampling, hyperthyroidism patients received methimazole starting at 30 mg daily, and ophthalmopathy patients received high-dose intravenous methylprednisolone. Libraries were constructed in a second round of multiplex PCR, after which size selection and purification were carried out. Paired-end sequencing of the libraries was performed with 100 bp reads on an Illumina HiSeq2000. SOAPnuke was used to process the raw data, with reads discarded if the reads contained adapters or uncalled bases, had a mean Phred below 15, or lacked an exact constant-primer or identifier match. High-quality paired reads were merged using COPE v1.2.5, and each unique nucleotide sequence was defined as a clonotype. Clonotypes were aligned to IMGT TRBV, TRBD and TRBJ reference segments using MiTCR v1.1. The analysis was restricted to V-J combinations with a frequency above 0.0001, which together covered about 99% of the repertoires. The TCS score was defined as the ratio of F50 (clonal expansion) to E x V (chaos), calculated using BLOSUM62-based TCRdist between CDR3 peptides within each V-J. Welch's t-statistics and random forest reduced 514 V-J features to 10 to 15, which were used in a naive Bayes classifier (R e1071). Sample size was not statistically predetermined, and investigators were not blinded to group allocation. The paper reports TCR Vbeta CDR3 sequencing of over 120 peripheral blood samples: around 45 ophthalmopathy, some 80 hyperthyroidism and 17 progressor patients.

The TCR was taken from a man aged 40-50 years with Graves disease. Donor details come from another sample of the same person, matched by shared clones. This specimen consisted of peripheral blood mononuclear cells (PBMCs), obtained at new diagnosis, from a patient treated with antithyroid drugs. The sequence is built from TRBV11-2 and TRBJ1-6; possibly the D gene is TRBD1, per 6 matching bases. The DNA is TGTGCCAGCAGCTTAGTTCACAGGGATAATTCACCCCTCCACTTT. Its translation reads: CASSLVHRDNSPLHF.